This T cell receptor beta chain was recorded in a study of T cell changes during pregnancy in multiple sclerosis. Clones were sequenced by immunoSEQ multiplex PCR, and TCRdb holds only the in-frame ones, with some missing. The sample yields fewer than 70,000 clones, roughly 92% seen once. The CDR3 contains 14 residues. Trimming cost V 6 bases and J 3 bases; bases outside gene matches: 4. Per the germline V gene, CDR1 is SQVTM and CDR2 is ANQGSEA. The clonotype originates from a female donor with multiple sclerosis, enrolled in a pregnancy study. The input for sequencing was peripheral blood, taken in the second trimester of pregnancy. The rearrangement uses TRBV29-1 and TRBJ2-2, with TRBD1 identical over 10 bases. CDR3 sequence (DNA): TGCAGCGTATCCGGACAGGGGGACACCGGGGAGCTGTTTTTT. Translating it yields CSVSGQGDTGELFF.